This T cell receptor beta chain was sequenced for a study of T cells in Graves' hyperthyroidism and ophthalmopathy. Study-wide background: The blood sample was taken at first diagnosis, before treatment began. Study findings and constraints: Blood samples included most of the expanded thyroid clonotypes exceeding 0.001.

Each diagnosis drew on symptoms, thyroxine, TRAb, thyroid ultrasound and orbital computed tomography findings. About this clonotype: No antigen is known for it. Given a much more abundant clone one base away, this may be a read error.

CDR1 and CDR2 from the germline V gene are SGHAT and FQNNGV. The V end was cut by 3 bases, the J end by 0 bases, with 11 bases between. The CDR3 contains 16 residues. Using RNA transcripts as the source, TCR beta CDR3 regions were amplified. HTBI primers were used for first-round RT-PCR of the TCR CDR3. TCRdb re-called the multiplex PCR reads through MiXCR, storing one row per CDR3 protein. The sample lists some 300,000 distinct CDR3 sequences; approximately 17% were seen once. The source material was blood. This TCR came from a young man with Graves' hyperthyroidism. The V call is TRBV11-2, the J call TRBJ2-2, with a weak D call TRBD2 (6 bases). CDR3 in DNA: TGTGCCAGCAGCTTTTCTGCGGGAACGAACACCGGGGAGCTGTTTTTT. Amino acid sequence: CASSFSAGTNTGELFF.